This TCR beta chain was found in a study of CD8 T cells in ankylosing spondylitis. TCRdb re-called the 5' RACE reads with MiXCR, one entry per CDR3 protein. The sample holds about 69,000 distinct CDR3 sequences, over 4% seen once. Study-wide points: Characteristic, it appeared, of ankylosing spondylitis blood was a TCR beta motif of several highly homologous variants. The study looked at matched synovial fluid samples from ankylosing spondylitis patients. Disease-linked clones were reported to be significantly enriched there.

V trimming: 5 bases; J trimming: 3 bases; junction bases outside the gene matches: 5. The CDR3 consists of 14 residues. Germline-derived CDR1 and CDR2 are SGHAT and FQDESV (reference sequence). Many counts were recorded for this clonotype. Its target is unknown. This receptor was obtained from a male donor with ankylosing spondylitis or in good health (not recorded which). This rearrangement joins TRBV11-1 to TRBJ2-7; 9 nucleotides match TRBD1. The sample consisted of blood, either unsorted or a sorted T cell fraction (not recorded which). Here the CDR3 reads CASSPGTGIYEQYF. The CDR3 bases are TGTGCCAGCAGCCCAGGGACAGGGATCTACGAGCAGTACTTC.